This T cell receptor beta chain is from a study of cytomegalovirus exposure and HLA in healthy donors. The PCR contained 60 Vbeta and 13 Jbeta primers. Profiling relied on immunoSEQ multiplex PCR, and the TCRdb table lists in-frame clones only, not all of them. The sample includes 110,000 or so clones, just under 70% of them seen just once. This clone was counted a single time. Germline lookup yields CDR1 LNHDA and CDR2 SQIVND (reference sequence). Trimming took 5 bases from V and 8 from J; bases not matched to a gene: 29. CDR3 size: 21 residues. Specimen: PBMCs. The J gene is TRBJ2-1, the V gene TRBV19; TRBD2 aligns across 8 bases. The TCR originated in a woman in her 70s in good health and CMV-seropositive. The CDR3 sequence: CASSALRGGEGLARVKDEQFF. In DNA form, the CDR3 reads TGTGCCAGTAGTGCTCTCCGGGGGGGCGAAGGGCTAGCGCGGGTTAAAGATGAGCAGTTCTTC.